Shown below are 21 T cell receptor beta chains from a single sample sequenced in a study of blood T cells in healthy people across ages. Through a sample-barcoded 5' primer and a J-beta primer mix, a second PCR was run for about 6 to 11 cycles. TCRdb reanalysed the 5' RACE reads using MiXCR and keeps one entry per CDR3 protein. The repertoire holds approximately 830,000 distinct CDR3 sequences, with about 62% as singletons. The specimen was blood. The receptors originated from a young man in good health.

The chain is built from TRBV5-6 and TRBJ1-1; TRBD1 matches 8 bases. J lost 0 bases, V lost 1 base, and 14 bases had no gene match. Germline CDR1 is SGHDT and CDR2 is YYEEEE. This CDR3 comprises 19 residues. The CDR3 sequence is CASSLPPRQGAIMNTEAFF. The DNA of the CDR3 is TGTGCCAGCAGCTTGCCGCCTCGCCAGGGGGCCATCATGAACACTGAAGCTTTCTTT.

This chain links TRBV14 with TRBJ1-1; weak D call: TRBD1 (6 bases). CDR1 is SGHDN, CDR2 FVKESK, per germline. The CDR3 runs 13 residues. V was pared by 6 bases and J by 0 bases, with 8 bases between. As DNA, the CDR3 is TGTGCCAGCAGTGGGACAATGAACACTGAAGCTTTCTTT. Amino acid sequence: CASSGTMNTEAFF.

The sample holds a few counts of this clonotype. This rearrangement joins TRBV9 to TRBJ2-1; 8 bases agree with TRBD2. Germline loops: CDR1 SGDLS, CDR2 YYNGEE. The CDR3 length is 15 residues. V shed 3 bases and J 8 bases; nucleotides not matched to a gene: 10. DNA of the CDR3: TGTGCCAGCAGCGGTAGCGGGGAACGCGGGGATGAGCAGTTCTTC. Translating gives CASSGSGERGDEQFF.

V and J are TRBV4-2 and TRBJ2-4; 11 positions match TRBD2. The end of the DNA aligns better with TRBJ2-5, so the J call may be wrong. CDR1 is LGHNA and CDR2 is YNFKEQ in the germline V gene. The CDR3 covers 16 residues. CDR3 in DNA: TGTGCCAGCAGCCGACGACTAGCGGGGCCCCAAGAGACCCAGTACTTC. Translation: CASSRRLAGPQETQYF.

The chain is built from TRBV6-2 or TRBV6-3 and TRBJ1-1, with 7 bases identical to TRBD1. There are 15 residues in the CDR3. CDR1 MNHEY and CDR2 SVGEGT come from the germline V gene. V was clipped by 6 bases and J by 3 bases; unmatched bases: 10. The CDR3 loop is CASSPVWDSYTEAFF. Written as DNA, the CDR3 is TGTGCCAGCAGCCCCGTTTGGGACAGTTACACTGAAGCTTTCTTT.

The J gene is TRBJ1-5, the V gene TRBV20-1, with a weak D call TRBD1 (5 bases). CDR1 and CDR2 (germline): DFQATT, SNEGSKA (reference sequence). The CDR3 has 15 amino acids. V was trimmed by 5 bases and J by 5 bases, leaving 19 bases between them. CDR3 sequence (DNA): TGCAGTGCTCCACCCTCGGGGGGGGACGATCAGCCCCAGCATTTT. Translation gives CSAPPSGGDDQPQHF.

This CDR3 reads CASSPTSGVSNTGELFF. The CDR3 region has the DNA TGTGCCAGTTCGCCCACTAGCGGGGTTTCGAACACCGGGGAGCTGTTTTTT. The V call is TRBV12-3 or TRBV12-4, the J call TRBJ2-2; TRBD2 agrees at 10 bases. This CDR3 has 17 residues. V lost 9 bases to trimming and J lost 0 bases; unmatched junction nucleotides: 10.

The chain couples TRBV9 to TRBJ2-4; D might be TRBD2 (5 bases). V gave up 3 bases and J gave up 1 base, with 8 bases separating them. This CDR3 comprises 14 residues. CDR1 and CDR2 (germline): SGDLS, YYNGEE. The CDR3 loop reads CASSGGWAKNIQYF. As DNA, the CDR3 is TGTGCCAGCAGCGGAGGGTGGGCCAAAAACATTCAGTACTTC.

This clonotype appeared a few times. The chain couples TRBV24-1 to TRBJ2-7; unclear D gene. The CDR3 sequence is 10 residues long. V lost 5 bases and J lost 5, with 3 bases in between. Germline V gene data show CDR1 as KGHDR and CDR2 as SFDVKD. The CDR3 nucleotides are TGTGCCACCAGTGTCGACGAGCAGTACTTC. Translated, it gives CATSVDEQYF.

The chain combines TRBV12-3 or TRBV12-4 with TRBJ2-7; 8 positions match TRBD1. Gene TRBJ2-5 matches the end of the DNA better, so the J call may be wrong. The CDR3 runs to 16 residues. CDR3 nucleotide sequence: TGTGCCAGCGCCCCCCGATGGGGACAGGCCCAAGAGACCCAGTACTTC. This gives the protein CASAPRWGQAQETQYF.

This clonotype was counted a single time. The chain has TRBV2 and TRBJ1-5, with D perhaps TRBD1 (5 bases). Trimming pared 3 bases from V and 10 bases from J, leaving 16 bases between. This CDR3 region has 14 residues. Germline CDR1 SNHLY, CDR2 FYNNEI. The CDR3 sequence: CASSDSGGTHPQHF. CDR3 coding DNA: TGTGCCAGCAGTGATTCGGGGGGAACCCACCCCCAGCATTTT.

This rearrangement joins TRBV28 to TRBJ2-1; TRBD2 agrees at 8 bases. The CDR3 is 17 residues long. Trimming cost V 6 bases and J 0 bases; bases outside gene matches: 10. CDR1 and CDR2 from the germline V gene are MDHEN and SYDVKM. The CDR3 region is CASSQPQRGNSYNEQFF. Here the CDR3 DNA reads TGTGCCAGCAGCCAACCACAGCGGGGGAACTCCTACAATGAGCAGTTCTTC.

The chain couples TRBV5-6 to TRBJ2-1; D possibly corresponds to TRBD1 (6 bases). Germline CDR1 and CDR2: SGHDT and YYEEEE. The CDR3 length is 17 residues. The V end was cut by 1 base, the J end by 2 bases, with 16 bases between. The CDR3 spells CASSLPPYRETYNEQFF. For the CDR3, the DNA is TGTGCCAGCAGCTTGCCTCCCTACAGGGAAACCTACAATGAGCAGTTCTTC. The entire variable domain, with the rest obtained from reference TRBV5-6 and TRBJ2-1, is as follows: DAGVTQSPTHLIKTRGQQVTLRCSPKSGHDTVSWYQQALGQGPQFIFQYYEEEERQRGNFPDRFSGHQFPNYSSELNVNALLLGDSALYLCASSLPPYRETYNEQFFGPGTRLTVL.

The genes are TRBV20-1 and TRBJ2-4; D gene unclear. The V end lost 3 bases, the J end lost 0 bases, and 15 bases lay between the germline ends. The CDR3 sequence is 16 residues long. Germline-derived CDR1 and CDR2 are DFQATT and SNEGSKA (reference sequence). CDR3 sequence: CSARSEHHSAKNIQYF. CDR3 nucleotides: TGCAGTGCTAGGAGTGAACACCATTCAGCCAAAAACATTCAGTACTTC.

V usage is TRBV10-3 and J usage is TRBJ2-7; the D gene is possibly TRBD1 (6 bases). This CDR3 comprises 13 residues. Germline CDR1 is ENHRY and CDR2 is SYGVKD. Trimming shortened V by 10 bases and J by 5 bases, and 18 bases separated the two germline ends. This CDR3 reads CASQLGHTDEQYF. The DNA for the CDR3 is TGTGCCAGCCAACTGGGACACACCGACGAGCAGTACTTC.

The chain recombines TRBV2 with TRBJ2-5; D may be TRBD2 (5 bases). The J call is doubtful: the DNA matches TRBJ2-7 better. This CDR3 is 10 amino acids long. Germline lookup yields CDR1 SNHLY and CDR2 FYNNEI. This CDR3 is CATTEDEQYF. CDR3 nucleotides: TGTGCAACCACGGAGGACGAGCAGTACTTC.

This clonotype turned up a few times. The chain carries TRBV7-2 and TRBJ1-6; 8 bases agree with TRBD1. CDR1 is SGHTA and CDR2 is FQGNSA in the germline V gene. The V and J ends lost 1 base and 10 bases, in that order; junction bases with no gene match: 9. This CDR3 region has 16 residues. The CDR3 nucleotides are TGTGCCAGCAGCTTAGTGGCCAGGGGGCAGGGATCACCCCTCCACTTT. This codes for CASSLVARGQGSPLHF.

The V and J genes are TRBV7-3 and TRBJ2-5; a weak D match, TRBD1 (5 bases). This CDR3 has 13 residues. Germline CDR1 is SGHTA and CDR2 is FQGTGA. The V and J ends lost 0 bases and 7 bases respectively, with 9 bases between them. CDR3 loop: CASSLTRQGTQYF. CDR3 DNA sequence: TGTGCCAGCAGCTTAACCCGGCAGGGGACCCAGTACTTC.

V usage is TRBV7-9 and J usage is TRBJ1-5; 11 positions match TRBD1. Germline loops: CDR1 SEHNR, CDR2 FQNEAQ (reference sequence). The CDR3 runs 17 residues. V shed 8 bases, J shed 6 bases, and the junction held 15 bases outside the gene matches. As DNA, the CDR3 is TGTGCCAGCTCACCCGGGCAAGGACAGGGGGCCAGTCAGCCCCAGCATTTT. It is translated as CASSPGQGQGASQPQHF.

The rearrangement uses TRBV20-1 and TRBJ2-4, with D unclear. The DNA matches TRBJ2-7 better at its end, which makes the J call doubtful. The CDR3 is made up of 14 amino acids. Germline V CDR1 and CDR2: DFQATT, SNEGSKA (reference sequence). The CDR3 loop reads CSARGRASTYEQYF. The CDR3 region has the DNA TGCAGTGCTAGAGGTCGGGCTAGTACCTACGAGCAGTACTTC.

This clonotype has a handful of counts. The rearrangement links TRBV12-3 or TRBV12-4 to TRBJ1-5; TRBD1 might be the D (5 bases). The CDR3 is 15 residues long. Trimming removed 6 bases at V and 4 bases at J, with 16 bases between. The CDR3 region has the DNA TGTGCCAGCAGCCCCGGGGGGTATGGGAATCAGCCCCAGCATTTT. It codes for CASSPGGYGNQPQHF.